The 13 T cell receptor beta chains below come from one sample, sequenced in a study of T cell repertoires in cytomegalovirus infection. TCRdb redid the calling of the reads with MiXCR, one entry per CDR3 protein. The sample holds almost 550,000 distinct CDR3 sequences, 16% seen once. Sequenced: CD8+ T cells from PBMCs. The receptors shown here come from a human donor in good health (CMV status not recorded). Some clones in this sample may be carry-over from other donors' samples.

This clonotype was seen at least ten times. The chain uses TRBV7-3 and TRBJ1-5, with 8 bases fitting TRBD1. After removal of 5 bases from V and 4 bases from J, the junction contained 7 bases not matched to a gene. CDR1 and CDR2 from the germline V gene are SGHTA and FQGTGA. CDR3 length: 15 amino acids. The DNA of the CDR3 is TGTGCCAGCAGCCCGACAGGGGACGGGAATCAGCCCCAGCATTTT. Its protein is CASSPTGDGNQPQHF.

The chain couples TRBV27 to TRBJ1-2; unclear D gene. The CDR3 is 15 residues long. CDR1 is MNHEY, CDR2 SMNVEV, per germline (reference sequence). The V end was cut by 0 bases, the J end by 0 bases, with 8 bases between. CDR3 residues: CASSLSGHSNYGYTF. The CDR3 DNA follows: TGTGCCAGCAGTTTATCGGGCCATTCTAACTATGGCTACACCTTC.

Concerning this clonotype: This may be a read error, as it is one base from a much larger clone. The V call is TRBV5-6, the J call TRBJ1-6; D might be TRBD1 (6 bases). Trimming took off 0 bases at V and 12 bases at J, with 19 bases between the two ends. This CDR3 region has 16 residues. CDR1 SGHDT and CDR2 YYEEEE come from the germline V gene. DNA for the CDR3: TGTGCCAGCAGCTTGGGAGGGGGGACCAGGAGGTTACCCCTCCACTTT. Translation gives CASSLGGGTRRLPLHF.

This clonotype has just a few counts. The rearrangement links TRBV7-9 to TRBJ2-7, with a weak D call TRBD1 (5 bases). The CDR3 is 12 residues long. Germline lookup yields CDR1 SEHNR and CDR2 FQNEAQ (reference sequence). V lost 5 bases to trimming and J lost 5 bases, with 10 bases between them. CDR3 residues: CASSTGPNEQYF. For the CDR3, the DNA is TGTGCCAGCAGCACAGGACCGAACGAGCAGTACTTC.

In its sample, this clonotype was seen many times. This chain joins TRBV15 and TRBJ2-1, with 10 positions matching TRBD2. The length of the CDR3 is 21 residues. V trimming: 0 bases; J trimming: 0 bases; junction bases outside the gene matches: 14. Germline loops: CDR1 LNHNV, CDR2 YYDKDF (reference sequence). CDR3 DNA: TGTGCCACCAGCAGAGATCCCTCCGAAGAACTAGCGGGGACCTCCTACAATGAGCAGTTCTTC. Translation: CATSRDPSEELAGTSYNEQFF.

There are many counts of this clonotype. The chain uses TRBV12-3 or TRBV12-4 and TRBJ2-1, with D maybe TRBD2 (5 bases). The V gene lost 6 bases and the J gene lost 8 bases, with 11 bases spanning the gap. The CDR3 consists of 12 residues. The CDR3 here is CASRVRGDEQFF. The CDR3 DNA reads as TGTGCCAGCAGGGTCCGGGGTGATGAGCAGTTCTTC.

In this sample, this clonotype turned up many times. J is TRBJ2-1 and V is TRBV5-5; D is unresolved. CDR3 length: 16 amino acids. V was clipped by 3 bases and J by 0 bases, with 13 bases between them. Germline lookup yields CDR1 SGHKS and CDR2 YYEKEE (reference sequence). This CDR3 reads CASSSGPTSSYNEQFF. The CDR3 DNA reads TGTGCCAGCAGCTCGGGCCCGACGAGCTCCTACAATGAGCAGTTCTTC.

This clonotype was counted at least ten times. The rearrangement uses TRBV7-9 and TRBJ2-7; 8 bases match TRBD1. The trim removed 5 bases at V and 3 bases at J, leaving 9 bases unmatched. This CDR3 contains 15 residues. CDR1 and CDR2 (germline): SEHNR, FQNEAQ (reference sequence). CDR3 sequence: CASSPSGTGYYEQYF. The DNA for the CDR3 is TGTGCCAGCAGCCCATCCGGGACAGGATACTACGAGCAGTACTTC.

This clonotype was seen a few times. This sequence joins TRBV19 and TRBJ1-1; D unclear. The CDR3 is 14 amino acids. Germline V gene data show CDR1 as LNHDA and CDR2 as SQIVND (reference sequence). V shed 6 bases and J shed 1 base, with 12 bases lying between them. The DNA of the CDR3 is TGTGCCAGTAGATGGTCGCCTTCGAACACTGAAGCTTTCTTT. Its translation is CASRWSPSNTEAFF.

The sample holds many counts of this clonotype. This rearrangement joins TRBV2 to TRBJ2-2; TRBD1 agrees at 10 bases. The V and J ends lost 10 bases and 5 bases, in that order; junction bases with no gene match: 10. This CDR3 has 15 residues. Germline V gene lookup returns CDR1 SNHLY and CDR2 FYNNEI. In DNA, the CDR3 is TGTGCCATCCTAGGCAGGGACAGGGGAACCGGGGAGCTGTTTTTT. As protein: CAILGRDRGTGELFF.

This sequence joins TRBV27 and TRBJ2-7, with unresolved D. Germline V gene data show CDR1 as MNHEY and CDR2 as SMNVEV (reference sequence). The V gene lost 2 bases and the J gene lost 0 bases, with 11 bases spanning the gap. The CDR3 spans 15 residues. The CDR3 loop is CASSLGSASSYEQYF. DNA for the CDR3: TGTGCCAGCAGTTTAGGCAGCGCCAGCTCCTACGAGCAGTACTTC.

This chain links TRBV6-4 with TRBJ2-3, with TRBD2 as a possible D gene (6 bases). V was shortened by 5 bases and J by 4 bases, with 19 bases between the two germline ends. The germline gives CDR1 MRHNA, CDR2 SNTAGT. This CDR3 is 16 amino acids long. The CDR3 region is CASSFPSGWRADTQYF. CDR3 in DNA: TGTGCCAGCAGTTTTCCCTCAGGGTGGAGGGCAGATACGCAGTATTTT.

This clonotype has at least ten counts. The chain recombines TRBV12-5 with TRBJ2-1; TRBD2 agrees at 9 bases. This CDR3 has 15 residues. Germline lookup yields CDR1 LGHNT and CDR2 FRNRAP. V lost 7 bases and J lost 3; bases outside the gene matches: 7. CDR3 in DNA: TGTGCTAGTGCCGATTTGACTAGCGGCTACAATGAGCAGTTCTTC. Translated, it gives CASADLTSGYNEQFF. The entire variable domain, with the rest obtained from reference TRBV12-5 and TRBJ2-1, is as follows: DARVTQTPRHKVTEMGQEVTMRCQPILGHNTVFWYRQTMMQGLELLAYFRNRAPLDDSGMPKDRFSAEMPDATLATLKIQPSEPRDSAVYFCASADLTSGYNEQFFGPGTRLTVL.